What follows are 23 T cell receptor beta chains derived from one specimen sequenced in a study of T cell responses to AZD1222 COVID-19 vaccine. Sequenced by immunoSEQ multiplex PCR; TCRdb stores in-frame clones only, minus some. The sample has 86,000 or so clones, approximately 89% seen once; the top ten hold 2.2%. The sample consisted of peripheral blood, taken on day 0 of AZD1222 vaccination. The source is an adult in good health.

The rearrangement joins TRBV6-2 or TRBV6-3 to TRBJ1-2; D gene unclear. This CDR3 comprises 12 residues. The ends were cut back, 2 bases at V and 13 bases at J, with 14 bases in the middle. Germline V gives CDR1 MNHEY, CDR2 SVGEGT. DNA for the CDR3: TGTGCCAGCAGTTACGGCCGGCCGGCTTTCACCTTC. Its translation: CASSYGRPAFTF.

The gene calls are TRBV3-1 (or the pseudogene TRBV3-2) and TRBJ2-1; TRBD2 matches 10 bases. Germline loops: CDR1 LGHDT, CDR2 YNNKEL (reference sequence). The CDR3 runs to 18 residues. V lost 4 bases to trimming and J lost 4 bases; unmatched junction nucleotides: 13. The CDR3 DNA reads TGTGCCAGCAGCCCGGAAACGTTTGATAGCGGGGGGTACAATGAGCAGTTCTTC. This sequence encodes CASSPETFDSGGYNEQFF.

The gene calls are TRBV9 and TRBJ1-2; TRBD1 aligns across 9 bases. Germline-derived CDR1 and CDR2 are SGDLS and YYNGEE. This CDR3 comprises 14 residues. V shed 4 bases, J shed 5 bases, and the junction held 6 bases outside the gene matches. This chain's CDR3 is CASSPRDRGYGYTF. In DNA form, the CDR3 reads TGTGCCAGCAGCCCAAGAGACAGGGGGTATGGCTACACCTTC.

CDR3 bases: TGCAGCGTTGAACCCTCGGGGGCTGAAGCTTTCTTT. Its protein product is CSVEPSGAEAFF. The V call is TRBV29-1, the J call TRBJ1-1; D may be TRBD1 (5 bases). Germline V CDR1 and CDR2: SQVTM, ANQGSEA. CDR3 length equals 12 residues. V dropped 2 bases and J dropped 6 bases, with 10 bases sitting between them.

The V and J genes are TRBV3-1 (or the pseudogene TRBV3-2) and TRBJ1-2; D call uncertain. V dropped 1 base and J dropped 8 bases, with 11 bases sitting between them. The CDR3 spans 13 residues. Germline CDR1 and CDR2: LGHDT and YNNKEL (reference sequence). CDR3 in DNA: TGTGCCAGCAGCCAAGCCCGTGGGCAGGGCTACACCTTC. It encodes CASSQARGQGYTF.

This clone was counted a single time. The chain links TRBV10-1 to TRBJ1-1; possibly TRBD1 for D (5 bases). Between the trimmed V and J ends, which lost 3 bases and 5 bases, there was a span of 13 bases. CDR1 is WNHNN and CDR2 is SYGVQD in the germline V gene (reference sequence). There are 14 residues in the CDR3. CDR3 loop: CASSDGGTKTEAFF. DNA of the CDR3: TGCGCCAGCAGTGATGGGGGGACGAAGACTGAAGCTTTCTTT.

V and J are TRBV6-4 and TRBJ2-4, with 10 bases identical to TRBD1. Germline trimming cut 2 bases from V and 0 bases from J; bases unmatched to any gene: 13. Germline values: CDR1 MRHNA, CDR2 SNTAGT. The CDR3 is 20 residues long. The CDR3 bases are TGTGCCAGCAGTGACCGAGGTGACAGGGGGCGATTTCGAGCCAAAAACATTCAGTACTTC. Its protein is CASSDRGDRGRFRAKNIQYF.

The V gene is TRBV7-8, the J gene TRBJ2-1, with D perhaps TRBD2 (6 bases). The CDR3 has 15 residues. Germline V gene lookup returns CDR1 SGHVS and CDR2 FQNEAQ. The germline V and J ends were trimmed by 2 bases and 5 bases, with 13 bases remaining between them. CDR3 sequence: CASSLSQAGNNEQFF. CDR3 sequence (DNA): TGTGCCAGCAGCTTATCACAAGCGGGCAACAATGAGCAGTTCTTC.

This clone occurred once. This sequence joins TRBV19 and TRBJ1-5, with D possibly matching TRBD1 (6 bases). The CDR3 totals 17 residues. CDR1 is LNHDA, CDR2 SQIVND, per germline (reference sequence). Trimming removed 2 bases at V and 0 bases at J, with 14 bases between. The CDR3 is CASSILHQGTSNQPQHF. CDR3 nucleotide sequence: TGTGCCAGTAGTATACTCCATCAGGGGACTAGCAATCAGCCCCAGCATTTT.

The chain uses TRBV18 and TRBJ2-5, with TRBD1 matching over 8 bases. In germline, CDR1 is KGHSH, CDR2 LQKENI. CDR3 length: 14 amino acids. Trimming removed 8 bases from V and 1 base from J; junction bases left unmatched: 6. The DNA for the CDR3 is TGTGCCAGCACTCGGGACAGGAGCCAAGAGACCCAGTACTTC. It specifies CASTRDRSQETQYF.

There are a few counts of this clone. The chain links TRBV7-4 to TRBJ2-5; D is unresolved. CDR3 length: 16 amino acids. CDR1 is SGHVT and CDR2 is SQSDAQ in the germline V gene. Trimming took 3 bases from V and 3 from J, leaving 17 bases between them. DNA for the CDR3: TGTGCCAGCAGCTTTAGGAGTCGGAAGGTGAAAGAGACCCAGTACTTC. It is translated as CASSFRSRKVKETQYF.

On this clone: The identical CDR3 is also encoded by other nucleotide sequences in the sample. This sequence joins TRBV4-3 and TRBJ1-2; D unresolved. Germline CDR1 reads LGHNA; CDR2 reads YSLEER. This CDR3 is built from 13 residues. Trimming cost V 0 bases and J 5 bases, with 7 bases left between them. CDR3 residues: CASSQDLGYGYTF. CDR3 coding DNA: TGCGCCAGCAGCCAAGATTTGGGGTATGGCTACACCTTC.

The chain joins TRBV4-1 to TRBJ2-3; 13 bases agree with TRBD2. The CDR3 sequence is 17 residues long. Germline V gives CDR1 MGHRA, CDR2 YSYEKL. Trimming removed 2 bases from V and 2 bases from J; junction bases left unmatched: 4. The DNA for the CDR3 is TGCGCCAGCAGCCAACGGACTAGCGGGAGCTTCACAGATACGCAGTATTTT. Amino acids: CASSQRTSGSFTDTQYF.

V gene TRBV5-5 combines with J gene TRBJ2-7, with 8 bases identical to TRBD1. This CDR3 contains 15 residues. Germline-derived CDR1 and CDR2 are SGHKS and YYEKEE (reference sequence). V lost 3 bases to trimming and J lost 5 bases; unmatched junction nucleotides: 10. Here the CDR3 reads CASSSNRDRLHEQYF. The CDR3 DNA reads TGTGCCAGCAGCTCTAACCGGGACAGGTTACACGAGCAGTACTTC.

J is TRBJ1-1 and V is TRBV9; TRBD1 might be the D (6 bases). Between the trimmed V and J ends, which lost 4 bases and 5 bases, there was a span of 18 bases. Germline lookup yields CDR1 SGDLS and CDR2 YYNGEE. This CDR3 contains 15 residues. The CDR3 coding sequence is TGTGCCAGCAGCCCCCACACAGGGAGAAATACTGAAGCTTTCTTT. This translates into CASSPHTGRNTEAFF.

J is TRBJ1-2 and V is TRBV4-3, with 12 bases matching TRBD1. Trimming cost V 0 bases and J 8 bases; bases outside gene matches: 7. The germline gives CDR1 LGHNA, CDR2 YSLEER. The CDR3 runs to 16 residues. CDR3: CASSQDPGQGARGYTF. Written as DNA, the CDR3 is TGCGCCAGCAGCCAAGACCCGGGACAGGGGGCGAGGGGCTACACCTTC.

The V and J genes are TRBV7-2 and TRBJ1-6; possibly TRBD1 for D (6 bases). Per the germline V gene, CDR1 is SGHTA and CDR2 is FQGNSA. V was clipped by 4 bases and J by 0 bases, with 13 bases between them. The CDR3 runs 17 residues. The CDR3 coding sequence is TGTGCCAGCAGCTCGAATCCGGGGGCCTCCTATAATTCACCCCTCCACTTT. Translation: CASSSNPGASYNSPLHF.

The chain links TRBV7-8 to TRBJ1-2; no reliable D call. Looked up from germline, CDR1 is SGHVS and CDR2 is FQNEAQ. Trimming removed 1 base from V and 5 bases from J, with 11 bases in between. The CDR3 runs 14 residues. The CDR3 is CASSLGLQTYGYTF. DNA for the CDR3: TGTGCCAGCAGCTTAGGCCTACAGACGTATGGCTACACCTTC.

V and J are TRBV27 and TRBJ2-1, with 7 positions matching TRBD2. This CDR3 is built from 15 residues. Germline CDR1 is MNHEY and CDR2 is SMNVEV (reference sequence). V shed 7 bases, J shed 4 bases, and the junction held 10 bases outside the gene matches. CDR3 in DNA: TGTGCCAGCACCTCAACGGGGGGTTTGTACAATGAGCAGTTCTTC. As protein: CASTSTGGLYNEQFF.

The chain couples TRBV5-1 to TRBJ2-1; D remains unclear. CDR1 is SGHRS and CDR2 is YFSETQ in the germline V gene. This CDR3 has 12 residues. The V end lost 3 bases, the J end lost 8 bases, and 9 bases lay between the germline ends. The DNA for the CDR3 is TGCGCCAGCAGCTCAACTTTCGATGAGCAGTTCTTC. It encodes CASSSTFDEQFF.

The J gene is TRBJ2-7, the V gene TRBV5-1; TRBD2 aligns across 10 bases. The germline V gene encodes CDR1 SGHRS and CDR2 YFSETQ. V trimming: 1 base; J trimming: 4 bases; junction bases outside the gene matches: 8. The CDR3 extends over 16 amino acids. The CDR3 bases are TGCGCCAGCAGCTTGAAAGCGGGGGGGTCTCTGTACGAGCAGTACTTC. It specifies CASSLKAGGSLYEQYF.

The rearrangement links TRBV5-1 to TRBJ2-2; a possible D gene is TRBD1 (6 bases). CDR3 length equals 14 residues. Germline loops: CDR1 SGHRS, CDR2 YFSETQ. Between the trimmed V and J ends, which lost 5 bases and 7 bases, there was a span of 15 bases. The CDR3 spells CASRGTGLGGELFF. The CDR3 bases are TGCGCCAGCAGGGGAACAGGGCTGGGCGGGGAGCTGTTTTTT. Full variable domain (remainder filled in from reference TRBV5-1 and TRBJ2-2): KAGVTQTPRYLIKTRGQQVTLSCSPISGHRSVSWYQQTPGQGLQFLFEYFSETQRNKGNFPGRFSGRQFSNSRSEMNVSTLELGDSALYLCASRGTGLGGELFFGEGSRLTVL.

The CDR3 DNA reads TGTGCCAGCCGGAACACCGGGGAGCTGTTTTTT. Amino acid sequence: CASRNTGELFF. The chain uses TRBV6-5 and TRBJ2-2; D gene ambiguous. The CDR3 extends over 11 amino acids. Per germline, CDR1 MNHEY and CDR2 SVGAGI. V shed 8 bases and J shed 1 base, with 2 bases lying between them.